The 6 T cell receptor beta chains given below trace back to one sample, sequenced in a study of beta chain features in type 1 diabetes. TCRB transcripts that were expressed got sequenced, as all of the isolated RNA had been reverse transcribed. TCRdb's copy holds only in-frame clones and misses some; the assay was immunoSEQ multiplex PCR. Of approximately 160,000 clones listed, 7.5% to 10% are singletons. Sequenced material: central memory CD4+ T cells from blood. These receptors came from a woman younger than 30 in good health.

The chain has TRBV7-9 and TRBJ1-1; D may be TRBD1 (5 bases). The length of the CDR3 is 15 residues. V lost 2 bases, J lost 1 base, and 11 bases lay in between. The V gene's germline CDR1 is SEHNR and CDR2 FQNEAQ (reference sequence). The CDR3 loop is CASSLFQGRNTEAFF. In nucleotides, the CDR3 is TGTGCCAGCAGCTTATTCCAGGGTCGGAACACTGAAGCTTTCTTT.

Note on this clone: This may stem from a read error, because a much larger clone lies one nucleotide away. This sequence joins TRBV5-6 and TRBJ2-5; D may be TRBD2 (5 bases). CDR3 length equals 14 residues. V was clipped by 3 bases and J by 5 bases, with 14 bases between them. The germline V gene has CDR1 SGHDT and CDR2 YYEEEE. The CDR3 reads CASSSGSRGETQYF. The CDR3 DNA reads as TGTGCCAGCAGCTCCGGGTCCAGAGGGGAGACCCAGTACTTC.

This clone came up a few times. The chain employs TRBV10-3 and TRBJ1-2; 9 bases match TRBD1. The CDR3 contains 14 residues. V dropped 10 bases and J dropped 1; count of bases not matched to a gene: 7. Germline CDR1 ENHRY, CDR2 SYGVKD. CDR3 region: CATYGQGNNYGYTF. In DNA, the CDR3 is TGTGCCACCTACGGACAGGGGAATAACTATGGCTACACCTTC.

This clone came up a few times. The CDR3 region has the DNA TGTGCCAGCTCGCATAGTCAGGGGGCGCGGTACGAGCAGTACTTC. Residues: CASSHSQGARYEQYF. The chain is built from TRBV18 and TRBJ2-7, with 8 nucleotides matching TRBD1. The length of the CDR3 is 15 residues. V lost 6 bases, J lost 4 bases, and 11 bases stayed unmatched. Germline V CDR1 and CDR2: KGHSH, LQKENI.

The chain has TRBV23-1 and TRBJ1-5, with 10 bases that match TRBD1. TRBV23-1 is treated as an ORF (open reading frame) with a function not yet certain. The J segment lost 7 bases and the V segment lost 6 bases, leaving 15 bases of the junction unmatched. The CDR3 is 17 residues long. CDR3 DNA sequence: TGCGCCAGCAGACATTCAGAAACGGGACAGGGGAACCAGCCCCAGCATTTT. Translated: CASRHSETGQGNQPQHF.

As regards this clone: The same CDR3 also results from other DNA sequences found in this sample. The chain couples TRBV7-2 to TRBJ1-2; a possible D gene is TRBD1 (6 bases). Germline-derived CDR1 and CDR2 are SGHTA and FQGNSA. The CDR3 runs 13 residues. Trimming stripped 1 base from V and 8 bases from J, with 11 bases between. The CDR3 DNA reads TGTGCCAGCAGCTTAGGAGGGGGGGTAGGCTACACCTTC. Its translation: CASSLGGGVGYTF.